The clone carrying this T cell receptor (beta chain) was observed at least ten times. Each CDR3 protein gets one entry after TCRdb re-called the reads with MiXCR. The data contain around 530,000 distinct CDR3 sequences, about a quarter of them singletons. This sample is drawn from a study of T cell repertoires in cytomegalovirus infection. The V gene end was trimmed by 5 bases and the J gene end by 4 bases; junction bases not matched to a gene: 5. The CDR3 contains 15 residues. Germline CDR1 is SGHTA and CDR2 is FQGNSA. This sequence joins TRBV7-2 and TRBJ2-1, with TRBD2 matching 10 bases. This TCR was sampled from a human donor in good health (CMV status not recorded). Some clones in this sample may be carry-over from other donors' samples. Sequencing was performed on PBMCs. CDR3 DNA sequence: TGTGCCAGCAGCCCGTGGACTAGCGGTTACAATGAGCAGTTCTTC. Its translation is CASSPWTSGYNEQFF.